These 19 T cell receptor beta chains were sequenced from one sample in a study of blood T cell repertoires in COVID-19. Data came from immunoSEQ multiplex PCR; TCRdb stores just in-frame clones and leaves some out. This sample yields 240,000 or so clones, of which 88% are seen a single time; about 0.74% belongs to the top ten. Sequencing was carried out using peripheral blood. The receptors here all came from a woman in her 30s with acute or convalescent COVID-19.

This clone was counted a few times. J is TRBJ1-3 and V is TRBV19; the D gene is possibly TRBD1 (5 bases). Trimming took off 7 bases at V and 0 bases at J, with 7 bases between the two ends. Germline CDR1 LNHDA, CDR2 SQIVND (reference sequence). The CDR3 covers 13 residues. The CDR3 nucleotides read TGTGCCAGTACCCAGGGCTCTGGAAACACCATATATTTT. This sequence encodes CASTQGSGNTIYF.

The V and J genes are TRBV7-2 and TRBJ1-5; 7 nucleotides line up with TRBD1. The CDR3 contains 15 residues. With 1 base clipped from V and 6 bases from J, the junction kept 6 bases outside the gene matches. From germline, CDR1 is SGHTA and CDR2 FQGNSA. The CDR3 sequence: CASSLDRGLSQPQHF. CDR3 DNA: TGTGCCAGCAGCTTAGACAGGGGTTTGAGTCAGCCCCAGCATTTT.

The V and J genes are TRBV6-6 and TRBJ2-1; possibly TRBD2 for D (6 bases). Trimming stripped 4 bases from V and 2 bases from J, with 12 bases between. This CDR3 is built from 15 residues. The germline CDR1 and CDR2 sequences are MNHNY and SVGAGI (reference sequence). The CDR3 loop is CASSLDGSTYNEQFF. The CDR3 bases are TGTGCCAGCAGTTTAGACGGGAGTACCTACAATGAGCAGTTCTTC.

V usage is TRBV6-2 or TRBV6-3 and J usage is TRBJ2-3; 10 nucleotides line up with TRBD2. With V trimmed by 1 base and J by 3 bases, 7 bases remained unmatched. CDR1 and CDR2 from the germline V gene are MNHEY and SVGEGT. This CDR3 spans 17 amino acids. CDR3 amino acids: CASSYYRTSGKTDTQYF. The DNA for the CDR3 is TGTGCCAGCAGTTACTACCGGACTAGCGGAAAAACAGATACGCAGTATTTT.

The CDR3 protein is CASSMTSGRANSRDNEQFF. The DNA for the CDR3 is TGTGCCAGCAGCATGACTAGCGGGAGGGCCAATTCACGCGACAATGAGCAGTTCTTC. This sequence joins TRBV5-4 and TRBJ2-1, with TRBD2 matching 14 bases. The CDR3 consists of 19 residues. The germline V gene has CDR1 SGHNT and CDR2 YYREEE (reference sequence). The J segment lost 5 bases and the V segment lost 4 bases, leaving 14 bases of the junction unmatched.

The chain links TRBV19 to TRBJ1-2, with D unresolved. Germline CDR1 LNHDA, CDR2 SQIVND (reference sequence). With 3 bases removed from V and 5 bases from J, the gap between germline ends came to 13 bases. The CDR3 contains 14 residues. The CDR3 here is CASSIIQADYGYTF. DNA for the CDR3: TGTGCCAGTAGTATCATTCAGGCTGATTATGGCTACACCTTC. The entire variable domain, with the rest obtained from reference TRBV19 and TRBJ1-2, is as follows: DGGITQSPKYLFRKEGQNVTLSCEQNLNHDAMYWYRQDPGQGLRLIYYSQIVNDFQKGDIAEGYSVSREKKESFPLTVTSAQKNPTAFYLCASSIIQADYGYTFGSGTRLTVV.

The sample holds one count of this clone. The chain uses TRBV9 and TRBJ2-5; 7 bases line up with TRBD1. Germline-derived CDR1 and CDR2 are SGDLS and YYNGEE. V lost 0 bases to trimming and J lost 7 bases; unmatched junction nucleotides: 6. The CDR3 loop spans 14 amino acids. In nucleotides, the CDR3 is TGTGCCAGCAGCGTAGAACAGGGGTATGGGACCCAGTACTTC. It is translated as CASSVEQGYGTQYF.

This clone was detected a few times. The chain employs TRBV4-3 and TRBJ2-3, with 8 bases that match TRBD2. Trimming at V came to 0 bases and at J to 2 bases, leaving 16 bases not matched to a gene. The V gene's germline CDR1 is LGHNA and CDR2 YSLEER. The CDR3 is made up of 20 amino acids. The chain's CDR3 is CASSQEGSPSLAGPTDTQYF. The CDR3 bases are TGCGCCAGCAGCCAAGAGGGGAGTCCTTCTCTAGCGGGTCCCACAGATACGCAGTATTTT.

V usage is TRBV15 and J usage is TRBJ1-5; the match to TRBD1 covers 8 bases. Germline CDR1 and CDR2: LNHNV and YYDKDF (reference sequence). The V and J ends lost 3 bases and 3 bases, in that order; junction bases with no gene match: 7. This CDR3 is 16 amino acids long. CDR3 loop: CATSRTDRGFNQPQHF. CDR3 sequence (DNA): TGTGCCACCAGCAGGACTGACAGGGGCTTCAATCAGCCCCAGCATTTT.

This clone was counted between two and nine times. This chain links TRBV5-6 with TRBJ1-5; 9 nucleotides align to TRBD1. Germline CDR1 SGHDT, CDR2 YYEEEE. The CDR3 runs 16 residues. After removal of 0 bases from V and 6 bases from J, the junction contained 7 bases not matched to a gene. CDR3 amino acids: CASSLAKWDRAQPQHF. Here the CDR3 DNA reads TGTGCCAGCAGCTTGGCGAAATGGGACAGGGCTCAGCCCCAGCATTTT.

The chain couples TRBV11-3 to TRBJ1-1; D gene uncertain. CDR1 SGHNT and CDR2 YENEEA come from the germline V gene. Between the trimmed V and J ends, which lost 1 base and 6 bases, there was a span of 9 bases. The CDR3 consists of 13 residues. The CDR3 nucleotides read TGTGCCAGCAGCTTAGTAGATTTGGCTGAAGCTTTCTTT. Protein sequence: CASSLVDLAEAFF.

This clone was seen just once. The rearrangement joins TRBV5-8 to TRBJ1-1; D is undetermined. The CDR3 contains 13 residues. Germline CDR1 SGHTS, CDR2 YDEGEE. The V and J ends lost 1 base and 1 base respectively, with 5 bases between them. CDR3 residues: CASSLWQNTEAFF. The CDR3 DNA reads as TGTGCCAGCAGCTTGTGGCAGAACACTGAAGCTTTCTTT.

A single count supports this clone. The chain joins TRBV7-6 to TRBJ1-1, with TRBD1 matching 7 bases. Germline V lookup: CDR1 SGHVS, CDR2 FNYEAQ. The CDR3 length is 16 residues. V lost 5 bases to trimming and J lost 5 bases; unmatched junction nucleotides: 14. This CDR3 reads CASSPDRRTSGTEAFF. CDR3 in DNA: TGTGCCAGCAGCCCGGACAGGAGGACCTCGGGGACTGAAGCTTTCTTT.

V and J are TRBV30 and TRBJ1-5, with no clear D. Germline CDR1 is GTSNPN and CDR2 is SVGIG (reference sequence). Between the trimmed V and J ends, which lost 3 bases and 3 bases, there was a span of 12 bases. CDR3 length equals 14 residues. The CDR3 region is CAWSPRTNNQPQHF. CDR3 in DNA: TGTGCCTGGAGCCCTAGAACTAACAATCAGCCCCAGCATTTT.

V gene TRBV7-2 combines with J gene TRBJ2-3; tentative D call: TRBD1 (5 bases). V lost 8 bases and J 9 bases, leaving 12 bases between the germline ends. From germline, CDR1 is SGHTA and CDR2 FQGNSA. The CDR3 covers 11 residues. CDR3 coding DNA: TGTGCCAGCCTGTGGGGCCCAACGCAGTATTTT. Translating gives CASLWGPTQYF.

The rearrangement uses TRBV5-4 and TRBJ2-7; 8 bases map to TRBD1. Losses at the gene ends were 3 bases for V and 4 bases for J; bases not matched to a gene: 12. Germline-derived CDR1 and CDR2 are SGHNT and YYREEE (reference sequence). CDR3 length: 16 residues. CDR3 region: CASSSQRDRPGYEQYF. The CDR3 DNA reads as TGTGCCAGCAGCTCTCAACGGGACAGGCCTGGATACGAGCAGTACTTC.

The table lists this clone with a few counts. The chain recombines TRBV7-9 with TRBJ2-3, with D uncertain. The CDR3 runs 12 residues. Germline CDR1 and CDR2: SEHNR and FQNEAQ (reference sequence). Trimming left V 5 bases short and J 5 bases short, with 8 bases between. The CDR3 DNA reads TGTGCCAGCAGCAAAAGCCTAGATACGCAGTATTTT. Its translation: CASSKSLDTQYF.

This chain joins TRBV29-1 and TRBJ1-1; D is undetermined. CDR1 is SQVTM and CDR2 is ANQGSEA in the germline V gene. With 2 bases removed from V and 9 bases from J, the gap between germline ends came to 16 bases. The CDR3 is 13 amino acids. Here the CDR3 reads CSVESLPGRKAFF. The CDR3 nucleotides read TGCAGCGTTGAATCGCTCCCGGGGAGAAAAGCTTTCTTT. The full variable domain, completed using reference TRBV29-1 and TRBJ1-1, is SAVISQKPSRDICQRGTSLTIQCQVDSQVTMMFWYRQQPGQSLTLIATANQGSEATYESGFVIDKFPISRPNLTFSTLTVSNMSPEDSSIYLCSVESLPGRKAFFGQGTRLTVV.

CDR3 bases: TGTGCCAGCAGCCAAAGACACCAGGGCACAGATACGCAGTATTTT. It specifies CASSQRHQGTDTQYF. V usage is TRBV5-4 and J usage is TRBJ2-3, with D uncertain. The CDR3 totals 15 residues. CDR1 and CDR2 (germline): SGHNT, YYREEE (reference sequence). Trimming left V 4 bases short and J 1 base short, with 13 bases between.